This entry describes one T cell receptor (beta chain). Sequencing used immunoSEQ multiplex PCR; TCRdb keeps in-frame clones, though not all of them. The repertoire holds some 160,000 clones, with 84% as singletons. This sample is drawn from a study of blood T cell repertoires in COVID-19. The TCR comes from a woman between 45 and 60 years old who had recovered from COVID-19. Sequenced sample: PBMCs or T cells enriched from blood (not recorded which).

CDR3 sequence: CASSLVFSGAKNIQYF. CDR3 nucleotides: TGTGCCAGCAGCTTGGTTTTTTCGGGGGCCAAAAACATTCAGTACTTC. V gene TRBV7-2 combines with J gene TRBJ2-4; TRBD2 is a possible D gene (5 bases). Between the trimmed V and J ends, which lost 3 bases and 1 base, there was a span of 13 bases. CDR3 length: 16 residues. Germline CDR1 and CDR2: SGHTA and FQGNSA.